The entry below gives a single TCR beta chain sequence along with its context. Its antigen is not identified. Both blood RNA, taken from unsorted whole blood, and germline DNA were extracted. This record belongs to a study of tumor-infiltrating lymphocytes in primary liver carcinoma. Across the whole study: Enrolled patients were male and female, aged 30 to 69 years. Yields of productive TCRbeta reads ranged from roughly 3.5 to 7.13 million per sample and were similar across tissue types.

Between the trimmed V and J ends, which lost 2 bases and 0 bases, there was a span of 26 bases. Germline lookup yields CDR1 GTSNPN and CDR2 SVGIG (reference sequence). The CDR3 covers 20 residues. The investigators made TCR beta cDNA from approximately 500 ng total RNA, using a constant-region primer. The TCR beta library was amplified through three nested multiplex PCR rounds in a modified ARM-PCR procedure. For around 9 cycles apiece, the opening two PCR rounds ran with TRBV1-TRBV30 forward primers and a C-beta reverse primer. One entry per CDR3 protein results from TCRdb running MiXCR on the multiplex PCR reads. Here the sample spans 300,000 to 350,000 distinct CDR3 sequences, 50% to 75% being singletons. Study outcomes and limitations: Relative to tumor region pairs, the tumor-adjacent and tumor-blood pairs showed overlap that was lower.

The genes are TRBV30 and TRBJ2-1; a possible D gene is TRBD2 (5 bases). The sequencing input was peripheral blood. The origin of this receptor is a woman under 40 with primary liver carcinoma and hepatitis B virus infection. CDR3 residues: CAWSPISGRAVPFSYNEQFF. The CDR3 region has the DNA TGTGCCTGGAGTCCGATCTCTGGGCGGGCAGTACCATTCTCCTACAATGAGCAGTTCTTC.